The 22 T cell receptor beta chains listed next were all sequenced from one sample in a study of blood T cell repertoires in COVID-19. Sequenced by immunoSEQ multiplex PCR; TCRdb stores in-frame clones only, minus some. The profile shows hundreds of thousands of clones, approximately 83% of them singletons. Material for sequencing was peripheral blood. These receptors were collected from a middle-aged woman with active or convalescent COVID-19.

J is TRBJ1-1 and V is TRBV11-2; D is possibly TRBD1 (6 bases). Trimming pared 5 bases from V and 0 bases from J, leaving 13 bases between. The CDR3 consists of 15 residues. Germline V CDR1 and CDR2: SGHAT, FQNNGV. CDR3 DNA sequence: TGTGCCAGCAGCCCCGGACAGTTTATGAACACTGAAGCTTTCTTT. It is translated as CASSPGQFMNTEAFF. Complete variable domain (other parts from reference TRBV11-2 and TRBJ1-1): EAGVAQSPRYKIIEKRQSVAFWCNPISGHATLYWYQQILGQGPKLLIQFQNNGVVDDSQLPKDRFSAERLKGVDSTLKIQPAKLEDSAVYLCASSPGQFMNTEAFFGQGTRLTVV.

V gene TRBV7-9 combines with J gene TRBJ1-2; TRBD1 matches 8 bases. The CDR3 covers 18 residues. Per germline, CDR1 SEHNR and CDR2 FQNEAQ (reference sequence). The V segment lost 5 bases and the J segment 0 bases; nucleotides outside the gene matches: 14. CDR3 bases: TGTGCCAGCAGCACCGGGACAGGTTCCAAGTTAGCTAACTATGGCTACACCTTC. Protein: CASSTGTGSKLANYGYTF.

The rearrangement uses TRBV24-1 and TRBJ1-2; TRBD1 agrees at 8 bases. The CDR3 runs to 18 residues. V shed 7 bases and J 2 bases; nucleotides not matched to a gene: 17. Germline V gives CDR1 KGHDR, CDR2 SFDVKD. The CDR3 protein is CATSGPQGQGAWNYGYTF. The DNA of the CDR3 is TGTGCCACCAGCGGACCCCAGGGGCAGGGGGCATGGAACTATGGCTACACCTTC.

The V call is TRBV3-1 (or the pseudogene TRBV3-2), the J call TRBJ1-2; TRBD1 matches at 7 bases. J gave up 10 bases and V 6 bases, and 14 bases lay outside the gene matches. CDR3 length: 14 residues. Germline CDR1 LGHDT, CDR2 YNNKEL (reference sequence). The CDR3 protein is CASSPRQGIVAYTF. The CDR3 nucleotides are TGTGCCAGCAGTCCAAGACAGGGCATTGTAGCCTACACCTTC.

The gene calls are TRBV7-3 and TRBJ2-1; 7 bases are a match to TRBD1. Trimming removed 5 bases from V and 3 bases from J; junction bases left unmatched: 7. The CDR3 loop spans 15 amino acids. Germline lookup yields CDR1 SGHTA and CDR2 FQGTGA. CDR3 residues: CASSPRQGLYNEQFF. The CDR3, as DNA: TGTGCCAGCAGCCCTCGACAGGGTCTCTACAATGAGCAGTTCTTC. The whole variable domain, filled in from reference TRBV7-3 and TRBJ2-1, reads GAGVSQTPSNKVTEKGKYVELRCDPISGHTALYWYRQSLGQGPEFLIYFQGTGAADDSGLPNDRFFAVRPEGSVSTLKIQRTERGDSAVYLCASSPRQGLYNEQFFGPGTRLTVL.

Here the CDR3 DNA reads TGTGCCAGCAGCTTCTACGGGGGGGCCTCAGCAGATACGCAGTATTTT. Translated, it gives CASSFYGGASADTQYF. The chain links TRBV5-4 to TRBJ2-3; TRBD2 matches at 8 bases. The CDR3 totals 16 residues. V trimming: 2 bases; J trimming: 4 bases; junction bases outside the gene matches: 9. Germline V gives CDR1 SGHNT, CDR2 YYREEE (reference sequence).

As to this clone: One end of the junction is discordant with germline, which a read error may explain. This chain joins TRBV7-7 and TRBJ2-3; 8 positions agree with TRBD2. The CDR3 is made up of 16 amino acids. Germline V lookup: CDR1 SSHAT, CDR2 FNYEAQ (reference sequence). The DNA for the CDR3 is TGTGCTAGCAGCTTAGGGCCAGCGGGAGCCAGAGATACGCAGTATTTT. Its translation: CASSLGPAGARDTQYF.

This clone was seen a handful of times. The CDR3 protein is CATSDSTEYGYTF. The CDR3 DNA follows: TGTGCCACCAGTGATAGTACAGAGTATGGCTACACCTTC. The V call is TRBV24-1, the J call TRBJ1-2; the D is unclear. V lost 3 bases, J lost 5 bases, and 9 bases lay in between. CDR1 and CDR2 (germline): KGHDR, SFDVKD. The CDR3 consists of 13 residues.

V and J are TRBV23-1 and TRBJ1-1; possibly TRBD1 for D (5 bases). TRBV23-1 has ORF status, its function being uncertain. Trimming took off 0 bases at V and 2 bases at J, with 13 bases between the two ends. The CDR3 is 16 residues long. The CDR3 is CASSQSIWGVNTEAFF. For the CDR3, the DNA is TGCGCCAGCAGTCAATCGATCTGGGGGGTCAACACTGAAGCTTTCTTT.

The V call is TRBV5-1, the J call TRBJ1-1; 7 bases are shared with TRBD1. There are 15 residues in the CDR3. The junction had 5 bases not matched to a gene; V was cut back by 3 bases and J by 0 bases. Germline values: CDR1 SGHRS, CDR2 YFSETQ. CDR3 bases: TGCGCCAGCAGCTCCTCCGGGACAGTGAACACTGAAGCTTTCTTT. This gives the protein CASSSSGTVNTEAFF. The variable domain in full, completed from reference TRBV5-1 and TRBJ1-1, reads KAGVTQTPRYLIKTRGQQVTLSCSPISGHRSVSWYQQTPGQGLQFLFEYFSETQRNKGNFPGRFSGRQFSNSRSEMNVSTLELGDSALYLCASSSSGTVNTEAFFGQGTRLTVV.

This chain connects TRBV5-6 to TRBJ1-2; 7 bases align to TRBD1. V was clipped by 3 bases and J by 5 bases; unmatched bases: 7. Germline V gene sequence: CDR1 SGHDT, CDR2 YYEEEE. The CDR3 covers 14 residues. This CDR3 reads CASSSGQRRYGYTF. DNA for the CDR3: TGTGCCAGCAGCTCGGGACAGAGAAGGTATGGCTACACCTTC.

The CDR3 bases are TGTGCCAGCAGCCCTTCGGACAGATTTAACTATGGCTACACCTTC. It is translated as CASSPSDRFNYGYTF. This sequence joins TRBV13 and TRBJ1-2, with D possibly TRBD1 on 6 matching bases. Germline V gives CDR1 PRHDT, CDR2 FYEKMQ (reference sequence). Trimming cost V 5 bases and J 1 base, with 14 bases left between them. The CDR3 contains 15 residues.

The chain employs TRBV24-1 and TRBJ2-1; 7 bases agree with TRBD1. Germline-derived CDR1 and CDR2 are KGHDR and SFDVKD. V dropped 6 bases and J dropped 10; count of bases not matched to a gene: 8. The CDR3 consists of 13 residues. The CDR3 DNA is TGTGCCACCAGTTTAGCAGGGGGATACGAGCAGTTCTTC. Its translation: CATSLAGGYEQFF.

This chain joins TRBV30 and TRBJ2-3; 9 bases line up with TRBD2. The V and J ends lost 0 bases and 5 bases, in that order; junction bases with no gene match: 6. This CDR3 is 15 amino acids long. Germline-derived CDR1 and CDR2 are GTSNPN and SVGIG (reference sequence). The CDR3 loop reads CAWSVPSGAGDTQYF. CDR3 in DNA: TGTGCCTGGAGTGTACCTAGCGGGGCAGGAGATACGCAGTATTTT.

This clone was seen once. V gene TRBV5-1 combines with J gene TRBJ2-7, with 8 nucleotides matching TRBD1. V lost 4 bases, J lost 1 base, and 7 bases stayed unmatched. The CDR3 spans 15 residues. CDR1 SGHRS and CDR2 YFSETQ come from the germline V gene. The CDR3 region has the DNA TGCGCCAGCAGCCCAACGGGACAGGATTCCTACGAGCAGTACTTC. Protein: CASSPTGQDSYEQYF. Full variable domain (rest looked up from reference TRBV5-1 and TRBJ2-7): KAGVTQTPRYLIKTRGQQVTLSCSPISGHRSVSWYQQTPGQGLQFLFEYFSETQRNKGNFPGRFSGRQFSNSRSEMNVSTLELGDSALYLCASSPTGQDSYEQYFGPGTRLTVT.

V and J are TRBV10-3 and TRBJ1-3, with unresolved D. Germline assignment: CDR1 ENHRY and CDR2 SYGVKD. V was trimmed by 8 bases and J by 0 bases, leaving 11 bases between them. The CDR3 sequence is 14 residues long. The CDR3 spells CAIRDSLSGNTIYF. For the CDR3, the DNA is TGTGCCATCCGGGATTCTCTCTCTGGAAACACCATATATTTT.

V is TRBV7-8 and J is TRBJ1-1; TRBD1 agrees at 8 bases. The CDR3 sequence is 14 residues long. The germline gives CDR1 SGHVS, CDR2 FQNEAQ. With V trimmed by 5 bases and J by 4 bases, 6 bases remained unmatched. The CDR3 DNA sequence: TGTGCCAGCAGCCCTGGGACAGGCAGCACTGAAGCTTTCTTT. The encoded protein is CASSPGTGSTEAFF.

The CDR3 DNA is TGTGCCAGCAGCTTAGCCTCCTCCTACGAGCAGTACTTC. As protein: CASSLASSYEQYF. J is TRBJ2-7 and V is TRBV11-2; D remains ambiguous. The germline V and J ends were trimmed by 1 base and 0 bases, with 4 bases remaining between them. Per the germline V gene, CDR1 is SGHAT and CDR2 is FQNNGV. This CDR3 is 13 amino acids long.

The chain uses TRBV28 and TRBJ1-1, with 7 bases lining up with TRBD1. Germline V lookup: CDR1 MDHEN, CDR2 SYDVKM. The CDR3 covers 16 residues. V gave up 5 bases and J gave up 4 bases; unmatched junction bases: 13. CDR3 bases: TGTGCCAGCAGTGAGACAGGGTATGTCGTGGGCACTGAAGCTTTCTTT. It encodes CASSETGYVVGTEAFF.

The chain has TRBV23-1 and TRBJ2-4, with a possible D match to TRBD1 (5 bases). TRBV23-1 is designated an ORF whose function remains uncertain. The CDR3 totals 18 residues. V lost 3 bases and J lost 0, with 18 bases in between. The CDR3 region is CASSQGPAKLLAKNIQYF. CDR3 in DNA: TGCGCCAGCAGTCAGGGGCCAGCCAAGTTACTAGCCAAAAACATTCAGTACTTC.

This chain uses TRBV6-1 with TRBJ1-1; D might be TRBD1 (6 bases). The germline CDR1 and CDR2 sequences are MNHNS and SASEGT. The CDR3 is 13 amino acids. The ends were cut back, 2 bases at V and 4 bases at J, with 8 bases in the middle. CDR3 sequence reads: CASSESRGTEAFF. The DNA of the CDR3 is TGTGCCAGCAGTGAATCCAGGGGCACTGAAGCTTTCTTT.

The CDR3 DNA is TGCGCCAGCAGCTCTGCCGCAGTCTCCTACGAGCAGTACTTC. Translating gives CASSSAAVSYEQYF. V usage is TRBV5-1 and J usage is TRBJ2-7, with no clear D. The ends were cut back, 3 bases at V and 0 bases at J, with 10 bases in the middle. Per the germline V gene, CDR1 is SGHRS and CDR2 is YFSETQ. The length of the CDR3 is 14 residues.